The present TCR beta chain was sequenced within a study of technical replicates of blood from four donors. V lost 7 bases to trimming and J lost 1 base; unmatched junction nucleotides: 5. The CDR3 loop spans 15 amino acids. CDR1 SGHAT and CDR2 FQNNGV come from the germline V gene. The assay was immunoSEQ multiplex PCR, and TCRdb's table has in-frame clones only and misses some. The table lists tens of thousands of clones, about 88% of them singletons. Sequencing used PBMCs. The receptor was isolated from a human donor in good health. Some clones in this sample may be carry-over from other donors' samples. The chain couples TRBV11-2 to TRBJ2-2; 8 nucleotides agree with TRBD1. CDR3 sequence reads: CASTQGAVNTGELFF. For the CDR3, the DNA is TGTGCCAGCACCCAGGGGGCCGTGAACACCGGGGAGCTGTTTTTT.